This passage covers 22 T cell receptor beta chains from one sample sequenced in a study of blood T cell repertoires in COVID-19. Method: immunoSEQ multiplex PCR; TCRdb's copy keeps in-frame clones and lacks some. This table has approximately 260,000 clones, about 87% appearing once. Sequencing was performed on peripheral blood. The receptor source for this set is a woman aged 40 to 50 with acute or convalescent COVID-19.

The V gene is TRBV14, the J gene TRBJ2-1, with TRBD1 identical over 9 bases. CDR3 length: 17 residues. J gave up 2 bases and V 5 bases, and 10 bases lay outside the gene matches. CDR1 is SGHDN and CDR2 is FVKESK in the germline V gene. The CDR3 coding sequence is TGTGCCAGCAGCTCACTCATGACAGGGGGGACCTACAATGAGCAGTTCTTC. Its translation is CASSSLMTGGTYNEQFF.

This chain joins TRBV7-6 and TRBJ2-5, with 13 bases matching TRBD2. The germline gives CDR1 SGHVS, CDR2 FNYEAQ. This CDR3 has 17 residues. J lost 0 bases, V lost 1 base, and 2 bases had no gene match. CDR3 loop: CASSLELAGGYQETQYF. The CDR3 coding sequence is TGTGCCAGCAGCTTAGAACTAGCGGGGGGGTACCAAGAGACCCAGTACTTC.

The rearrangement links TRBV5-5 to TRBJ1-1; D gene unclear. With 0 bases removed from V and 0 bases from J, the gap between germline ends came to 18 bases. Germline V gene data show CDR1 as SGHKS and CDR2 as YYEKEE (reference sequence). The CDR3 totals 18 residues. The CDR3 bases are TGTGCCAGCAGCTTGGGTGCGTCGGGGTGGCGAATGAACACTGAAGCTTTCTTT. Encoded protein: CASSLGASGWRMNTEAFF.

The chain couples TRBV6-4 to TRBJ2-6; 7 nucleotides agree with TRBD1. V gave up 3 bases and J gave up 0 bases; unmatched junction bases: 2. Looked up from germline, CDR1 is MRHNA and CDR2 is SNTAGT. The CDR3 has 16 residues. The CDR3 DNA is TGTGCCAGCAGTGATGGGGACAGCTCTGGGGCCAACGTCCTGACTTTC. The encoded protein is CASSDGDSSGANVLTF.

The chain carries TRBV6-6 and TRBJ2-7; 13 bases fit TRBD2. The length of the CDR3 is 14 residues. Germline trimming cut 6 bases from V and 5 bases from J; bases unmatched to any gene: 4. Germline CDR1 MNHNY, CDR2 SVGAGI (reference sequence). This CDR3 is CASRRTSGGNEQYV. The CDR3 DNA reads TGTGCCAGCAGGAGGACTAGCGGGGGAAACGAGCAGTACGTC.

The gene calls are TRBV6-2 or TRBV6-3 and TRBJ2-3, with 7 bases lining up with TRBD1. Germline V CDR1 and CDR2: MNHEY, SVGEGT. CDR3 length: 18 amino acids. The J segment lost 2 bases and the V segment lost 0 bases, leaving 11 bases of the junction unmatched. DNA for the CDR3: TGTGCCAGCAGTTACTCCCCGACCGGGACAGAGAACACAGATACGCAGTATTTT. Its protein is CASSYSPTGTENTDTQYF.

Here the CDR3 DNA reads TGTGCCTGGAGTGTAGCGGGGGGACAACTTTTTCAGCCCCAGCATTTT. Its translation: CAWSVAGGQLFQPQHF. The chain couples TRBV30 to TRBJ1-5; tentative D call: TRBD1 (6 bases). The CDR3 extends over 16 amino acids. V dropped 0 bases and J dropped 6 bases, with 18 bases sitting between them. Germline-derived CDR1 and CDR2 are GTSNPN and SVGIG (reference sequence).

This chain links TRBV7-9 with TRBJ2-3; the D gene is possibly TRBD1 (7 bases). Deletions cut 6 bases from V and 4 bases from J, with 23 bases between. Per germline, CDR1 SEHNR and CDR2 FQNEAQ (reference sequence). This CDR3 spans 17 amino acids. The DNA for the CDR3 is TGTGCCAGCAGTCCATATCTAGGACAGGAGGGCTCAGATACGCAGTATTTT. Translating it yields CASSPYLGQEGSDTQYF.

The rearrangement uses TRBV5-4 and TRBJ2-6; no firm D call. CDR3 length equals 15 residues. Germline-derived CDR1 and CDR2 are SGHNT and YYREEE (reference sequence). V lost 1 base, J lost 5 bases, and 10 bases lay in between. For the CDR3, the DNA is TGTGCCAGCAGCTTGCCGCAGGTCCGGGCCAACGTCCTGACTTTC. It yields the protein CASSLPQVRANVLTF. The full variable domain, its missing parts supplied by reference TRBV5-4 and TRBJ2-6, is ETGVTQSPTHLIKTRGQQVTLRCSSQSGHNTVSWYQQALGQGPQFIFQYYREEENGRGNFPPRFSGLQFPNYSSELNVNALELDDSALYLCASSLPQVRANVLTFGAGSRLTVL.

This clone appeared a few times. This chain uses TRBV9 with TRBJ2-3, with a tentative D call TRBD2 (5 bases). The CDR3 contains 18 residues. Germline lookup yields CDR1 SGDLS and CDR2 YYNGEE. The V and J ends lost 1 base and 2 bases respectively, with 20 bases between them. In nucleotides, the CDR3 is TGTGCCAGCAGCGTAAAATTTTGGGGAGTCGTTCCCACAGATACGCAGTATTTT. It specifies CASSVKFWGVVPTDTQYF.

A remark on this clone: Other DNA sequences in the sample encode the same CDR3. The chain links TRBV5-1 to TRBJ2-2, with TRBD1 matching over 9 bases. Germline loops: CDR1 SGHRS, CDR2 YFSETQ. V dropped 3 bases and J dropped 2; count of bases not matched to a gene: 5. CDR3 length equals 16 residues. The CDR3 nucleotides read TGCGCCAGCAGCTCGGACAGGGGCCCCAACACCGGGGAGCTGTTTTTT. Its protein is CASSSDRGPNTGELFF.

The chain employs TRBV2 and TRBJ2-1; 9 bases line up with TRBD2. The CDR3 contains 16 residues. CDR1 SNHLY and CDR2 FYNNEI come from the germline V gene. V gave up 6 bases and J gave up 3 bases; unmatched junction bases: 9. The CDR3: CASSPGLAGSYNEQFF. For the CDR3, the DNA is TGTGCCAGCAGCCCCGGGCTAGCGGGGAGCTACAATGAGCAGTTCTTC.

The rearrangement uses TRBV12-3 or TRBV12-4 and TRBJ1-2; TRBD1 aligns across 7 bases. This CDR3 is built from 12 residues. V was pared by 6 bases and J by 8 bases, with 6 bases of the junction left unmatched. In nucleotides, the CDR3 is TGTGCCAGCAGCCGACAGGGTCGGGGCTACACCTTC. Its protein is CASSRQGRGYTF.

The V gene is TRBV19, the J gene TRBJ1-2; D gene uncertain. V lost 3 bases, J lost 3 bases, and 11 bases lay in between. Germline loops: CDR1 LNHDA, CDR2 SQIVND (reference sequence). The CDR3 runs to 14 residues. CDR3 protein: CASSIFRGDYGYTF. The CDR3 DNA reads as TGTGCCAGTAGTATTTTCCGGGGAGACTATGGCTACACCTTC.

The CDR3 DNA sequence: TGTGCCATCAGGGGAGGACCTAGACCTGAAGCTTTCTTT. Its translation: CAIRGGPRPEAFF. The rearrangement links TRBV10-3 to TRBJ1-1, with D hard to call. Trimming left V 6 bases short and J 6 bases short, with 14 bases between. Germline V gene sequence: CDR1 ENHRY, CDR2 SYGVKD. The CDR3 is 13 amino acids.

The gene calls are TRBV9 and TRBJ2-1; D possibly corresponds to TRBD2 (6 bases). Germline V gene data show CDR1 as SGDLS and CDR2 as YYNGEE. This CDR3 comprises 14 residues. V was cut by 3 bases and J by 6 bases, with 13 bases left in between. CDR3 residues: CASSGGLSSNEQFF. Here the CDR3 DNA reads TGTGCCAGCAGCGGGGGACTGTCCAGCAATGAGCAGTTCTTC.

This chain joins TRBV11-2 and TRBJ2-1; 9 bases map to TRBD1. With 1 base clipped from V and 3 bases from J, the junction kept 7 bases outside the gene matches. Germline loops: CDR1 SGHAT, CDR2 FQNNGV. CDR3 length: 17 amino acids. The CDR3 sequence is CASSLVTVDRGYNEQFF. In DNA form, the CDR3 reads TGTGCCAGCAGCTTAGTTACCGTGGACAGGGGCTACAATGAGCAGTTCTTC.

This clone was observed a single time. The J gene is TRBJ2-1, the V gene TRBV5-1, with TRBD2 matching 8 bases. V trimming: 5 bases; J trimming: 9 bases; junction bases outside the gene matches: 7. Germline-derived CDR1 and CDR2 are SGHRS and YFSETQ. The CDR3 covers 13 residues. CDR3 DNA sequence: TGCGCCAGCAGTCCGGGGGGGCCGACTGAGCAGTTCTTC. Translating it yields CASSPGGPTEQFF.

This clone was seen only a few times. J is TRBJ2-4 and V is TRBV24-1, with 10 bases fitting TRBD1. J gave up 7 bases and V 0 bases, and 8 bases lay outside the gene matches. This CDR3 contains 17 residues. Germline V lookup: CDR1 KGHDR, CDR2 SFDVKD. CDR3 coding DNA: TGTGCCACCAGTGATTTGCCTCATAGGACAGGGGGGAACATTCAGTACTTC. The encoded protein is CATSDLPHRTGGNIQYF.

V and J are TRBV18 and TRBJ1-3, with D perhaps TRBD1 (6 bases). Per germline, CDR1 KGHSH and CDR2 LQKENI. CDR3 size: 16 residues. V lost 0 bases to trimming and J lost 1 base, with 10 bases between them. The CDR3 reads CASSPPGGLSGNTIYF. In DNA, the CDR3 is TGTGCCAGCTCACCACCCGGGGGGCTGTCTGGAAACACCATATATTTT.

This sequence joins TRBV6-5 and TRBJ2-5; 9 bases match TRBD1. The CDR3 covers 15 residues. The trim removed 7 bases at V and 4 bases at J, leaving 10 bases unmatched. Germline V lookup: CDR1 MNHEY, CDR2 SVGAGI. The CDR3 here is CASNLDRGFPETQYF. The DNA for the CDR3 is TGTGCCAGCAATCTGGACAGGGGATTCCCAGAGACCCAGTACTTC.

This clone was observed at least ten times. V usage is TRBV5-5 and J usage is TRBJ1-4, with D unclear. CDR3 size: 14 residues. Trimming shortened V by 4 bases and J by 8 bases, and 15 bases separated the two germline ends. Per germline, CDR1 SGHKS and CDR2 YYEKEE (reference sequence). In DNA, the CDR3 is TGTGCCAGCAGCAGAGCCTTCCCGGTAGAAAAACTGTTTTTT. Translating gives CASSRAFPVEKLFF. Complete variable domain (other parts from reference TRBV5-5 and TRBJ1-4): DAGVTQSPTHLIKTRGQQVTLRCSPISGHKSVSWYQQVLGQGPQFIFQYYEKEERGRGNFPDRFSARQFPNYSSELNVNALLLGDSALYLCASSRAFPVEKLFFGSGTQLSVL.